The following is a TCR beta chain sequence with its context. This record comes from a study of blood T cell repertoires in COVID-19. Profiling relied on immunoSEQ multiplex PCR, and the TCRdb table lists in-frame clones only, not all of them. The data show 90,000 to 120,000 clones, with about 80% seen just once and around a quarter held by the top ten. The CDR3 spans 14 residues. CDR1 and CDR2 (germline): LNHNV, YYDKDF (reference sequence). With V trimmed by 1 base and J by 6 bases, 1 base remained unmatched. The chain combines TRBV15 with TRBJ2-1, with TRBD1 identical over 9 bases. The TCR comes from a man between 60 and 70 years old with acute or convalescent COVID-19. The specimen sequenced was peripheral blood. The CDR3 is CATSRAGQGNEQFF. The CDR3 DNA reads TGTGCCACCAGCAGAGCGGGACAGGGCAATGAGCAGTTCTTC.